Listed here are 5 T cell receptor beta chains from one sample, sequenced in a study of T cells expressing NK-cell markers. TCRdb reanalyzed the 5' RACE reads, giving one entry per CDR3 protein sequence and no DNA. This specimen shows about 390,000 distinct CDR3 sequences; the ten leading clones hold over 8.5%. The sample comprised blood T cells: a sorted CD56 or NKG2C T cell subset, CD4+ or CD8+ T cells, or bulk PBMC T cells (not recorded which). Receptor source: a woman aged 45-59 years in good health.

The chain couples TRBV27 to TRBJ2-1; the TCRdb D gene call, TRBD1, has no DNA to confirm it. Germline V gene data show CDR1 as MNHEY and CDR2 as SMNVEV (reference sequence). The CDR3 totals 13 residues. This CDR3 reads CASSFTGYREQFF.

The rearrangement links TRBV25-1 to TRBJ2-4; TCRdb outputs TRBD1, but without DNA this stays unchecked. The CDR3 has 16 amino acids. Germline V CDR1 and CDR2: MGHDK, SYGVNS. CDR3 in amino acids: CASSEYIRGAKNIQYF.

The chain employs TRBV14 and TRBJ2-4; TCRdb names TRBD2, which stays unverified in the absence of DNA. Germline V gene sequence: CDR1 SGHDN, CDR2 FVKESK. This CDR3 spans 14 amino acids. The CDR3 is CASSQEGRGDIQYF.

This chain joins TRBV10-2 and TRBJ2-1; the D call from TCRdb, TRBD2, cannot be confirmed without DNA. The CDR3 totals 14 residues. Germline V gene lookup returns CDR1 WSHSY and CDR2 SAAADI. This CDR3 reads CASSLVDYYNEQFF.

The chain recombines TRBV3-1 with TRBJ2-1; TCRdb returns TRBD2, unconfirmable since there is no DNA. The CDR3 runs to 16 residues. CDR1 and CDR2 from the germline V gene are LGHDT and YNNKEL (reference sequence). The CDR3 sequence is CASSQDRALLYNEQFF.